The rows below give T cell receptor beta chains drawn from one sample of a study of blood T cell repertoires in COVID-19. Sequenced by immunoSEQ multiplex PCR; TCRdb stores in-frame clones only, minus some. The profile shows 90,000 to 110,000 clones, approximately 87% of them singletons. Material for sequencing was peripheral blood. Source of these receptors: a woman between 50 and 59 years old with acute or convalescent COVID-19. Both conserved end residues are part of each CDR3.

TRBJ2-7,TRBV20-1,11,CSAREIHEQYF
TRBJ1-1,TRBV18,16,CASSPGSGFGGAEAFF
TRBJ2-1,TRBV18,14,CASSPLRSYNEQFF
TRBJ1-2,TRBV12-3/TRBV12-4,12,CASSKGNYGYTF
TRBJ1-2,TRBV19,15,CASSIRGAPGYGYTF
TRBJ2-7,TRBV27,12,CASRGQFYEQYF
TRBJ2-7,TRBV9,16,CASSGLAGGRTYEQYF
TRBJ2-7,TRBV30,13,CAWNPGNRNEQYF
TRBJ2-3,TRBV3-1/TRBV3-2,12,CASSHTRDTQYF
TRBJ2-7,TRBV5-1,15,CASSLRTSGGYEQYF
TRBJ1-1,TRBV5-1,15,CASSDPRGHNTEAFF
TRBJ2-4,TRBV18,14,CASSPGDRRNIQYF
TRBJ2-5,TRBV11-3,17,CASSFRPSGGGKETQYF
TRBJ2-7,TRBV5-1,14,CASSPRTGDYEQYF
TRBJ2-7,TRBV30,18,CAWRGGTGHRRSSYEQYF
TRBJ2-3,TRBV27,16,CASSLRNWDSTDTQYF
TRBJ2-7,TRBV2,16,CASSDTDRGDSYEQYF
TRBJ1-5,TRBV5-1,15,CASSPGQGGHQGQHF
TRBJ1-1,TRBV2,16,CASSENPEPMNTEAFF
TRBJ1-1,TRBV10-2,18,CASSAQGRGNIMNTEAFF
TRBJ2-7,TRBV5-8,16,CASSLGVGGDLGEQYF
TRBJ1-4,TRBV19,17,CASSIDTSWGQRRGLFF
TRBJ1-2,TRBV12-3/TRBV12-4,13,CASSPQGGRGYTF
TRBJ1-4,TRBV5-1,15,CASSAGHGVYEKLFF
TRBJ1-1,TRBV6-5,15,CASSPPTGGNTEAFF